These 11 T cell receptor beta chains were sequenced from one sample in a study of CD8 T cells in ankylosing spondylitis. TCRdb passed the 5' RACE reads through MiXCR, listing each CDR3 protein once. The sample shows about 250,000 distinct CDR3 sequences, roughly 10% of them seen only once. Sequenced sample: blood, either unsorted or a sorted T cell fraction (not recorded which). The receptor set was obtained from a male donor with ankylosing spondylitis or in good health (not recorded which).

This clonotype was detected only a few times. The rearrangement joins TRBV2 to TRBJ2-5, with D uncertain. Germline V gene lookup returns CDR1 SNHLY and CDR2 FYNNEI. This CDR3 is built from 11 residues. V gave up 8 bases and J gave up 7 bases, with 11 bases separating them. The CDR3 region has the DNA TGTGCCAGCGGCATTTCGGGGACCCAGTACTTC. Encoded protein: CASGISGTQYF. The full variable domain, with the rest looked up from reference TRBV2 and TRBJ2-5, is EPEVTQTPSHQVTQMGQEVILRCVPISNHLYFYWYRQILGQKVEFLVSFYNNEISEKSEIFDDQFSVERPDGSNFTLKIRSTKLEDSAMYFCASGISGTQYFGPGTRLLVL.

This clonotype was seen only a few times. The rearrangement links TRBV7-9 to TRBJ2-1; 9 bases fit TRBD2. CDR1 is SEHNR and CDR2 is FQNEAQ in the germline V gene (reference sequence). J lost 10 bases, V lost 4 bases, and 11 bases had no gene match. The CDR3 covers 15 residues. As DNA, the CDR3 is TGTGCCAGCAGCTGGGGAATAGCGGGAGTAGAGGAGCAGTTCTTC. It translates to CASSWGIAGVEEQFF.

This clonotype has just a few counts. J is TRBJ2-7 and V is TRBV5-1; D not resolved. The V gene's germline CDR1 is SGHRS and CDR2 YFSETQ. V gave up 4 bases and J gave up 2 bases, with 13 bases separating them. The CDR3 is 14 residues long. The CDR3 nucleotides are TGCGCCAGCAGCCAGAACGGTGAGGCCTACGAGCAGTACTTC. Encoded protein: CASSQNGEAYEQYF.

The chain employs TRBV18 and TRBJ1-5; 8 bases line up with TRBD1. Germline lookup yields CDR1 KGHSH and CDR2 LQKENI. The trim removed 3 bases at V and 1 base at J, leaving 11 bases unmatched. This CDR3 comprises 18 residues. CDR3 sequence: CASSPYLTGDGSNQPQHF. In DNA, the CDR3 is TGTGCCAGCTCACCTTATTTGACAGGGGATGGGAGCAATCAGCCCCAGCATTTT.

Many counts were recorded for this clonotype. This chain connects TRBV10-3 to TRBJ2-1; 9 positions agree with TRBD2. V lost 11 bases to trimming and J lost 0 bases; unmatched junction nucleotides: 8. This CDR3 is built from 15 residues. Per germline, CDR1 ENHRY and CDR2 SYGVKD. The CDR3 bases are TGTGCCGTAAGTGGGACTAGCCTCTCCTACAATGAGCAGTTCTTC. Encoded protein: CAVSGTSLSYNEQFF.

This chain connects TRBV5-1 to TRBJ1-2; D is unclear. Germline-derived CDR1 and CDR2 are SGHRS and YFSETQ. The CDR3 is made up of 12 amino acids. V lost 2 bases to trimming and J lost 8 bases, with 10 bases between them. CDR3 protein: CASSFEGAGYTF. CDR3 DNA sequence: TGCGCCAGCAGCTTTGAGGGTGCCGGCTACACCTTC.

Many counts were recorded for this clonotype. The chain employs TRBV6-1 and TRBJ1-5; 7 nucleotides agree with TRBD1. J gave up 4 bases and V 4 bases, and 7 bases lay outside the gene matches. The CDR3 extends over 15 amino acids. Germline CDR1 and CDR2: MNHNS and SASEGT. The CDR3 protein is CASSVGQRPNQPQHF. CDR3 nucleotide sequence: TGTGCCAGCAGTGTGGGACAGCGCCCAAATCAGCCCCAGCATTTT.

This clonotype was observed at least ten times. The J gene is TRBJ2-2, the V gene TRBV11-2; TRBD2 might be the D (7 bases). The CDR3 extends over 16 amino acids. V dropped 5 bases and J dropped 0 bases, with 13 bases sitting between them. The V gene's germline CDR1 is SGHAT and CDR2 FQNNGV. The chain's CDR3 is CASSPLGGPNTGELFF. The CDR3, as DNA: TGTGCCAGCAGCCCCTTGGGGGGGCCGAACACCGGGGAGCTGTTTTTT.

This clonotype showed up many times. The chain has TRBV18 and TRBJ1-1; no clear D. Germline CDR1 KGHSH, CDR2 LQKENI. The CDR3 loop spans 15 amino acids. Deletions cut 4 bases from V and 1 base from J, with 13 bases between. Here the CDR3 DNA reads TGTGCCAGCTCACGTTATGGCAGTTCGAACACTGAAGCTTTCTTT. Protein sequence: CASSRYGSSNTEAFF.

The table lists this clonotype with many counts. V and J are TRBV5-1 and TRBJ1-1; possible D gene TRBD1, 5 bases. V lost 0 bases and J lost 6, with 9 bases in between. From germline, CDR1 is SGHRS and CDR2 YFSETQ. CDR3 size: 13 residues. As DNA, the CDR3 is TGCGCCAGCAGCTTGGTTTCGACAGCTGAAGCTTTCTTT. Its translation is CASSLVSTAEAFF.

This clonotype was counted at least ten times. This sequence joins TRBV10-2 and TRBJ2-7, with TRBD1 matching over 8 bases. Germline V gene sequence: CDR1 WSHSY, CDR2 SAAADI. The CDR3 is 14 residues long. V was pared by 6 bases and J by 4 bases, with 8 bases of the junction left unmatched. CDR3 loop: CASRGQGRKYEQYF. As DNA, the CDR3 is TGCGCCAGCAGAGGACAGGGACGGAAGTACGAGCAGTACTTC.